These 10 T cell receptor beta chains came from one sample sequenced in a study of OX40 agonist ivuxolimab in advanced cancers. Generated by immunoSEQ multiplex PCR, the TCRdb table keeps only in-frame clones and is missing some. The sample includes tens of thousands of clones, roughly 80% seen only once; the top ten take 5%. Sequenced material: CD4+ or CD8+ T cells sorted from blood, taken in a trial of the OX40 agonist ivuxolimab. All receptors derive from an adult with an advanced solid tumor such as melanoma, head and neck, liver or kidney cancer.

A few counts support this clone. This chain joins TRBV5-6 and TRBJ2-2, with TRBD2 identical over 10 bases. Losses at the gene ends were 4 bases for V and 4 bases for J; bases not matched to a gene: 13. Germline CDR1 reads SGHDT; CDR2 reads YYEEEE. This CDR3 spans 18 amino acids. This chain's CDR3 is CASSNTIERGGLTGELFF. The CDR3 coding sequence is TGTGCCAGCAGCAATACCATAGAGCGGGGGGGCCTCACCGGGGAGCTGTTTTTT.

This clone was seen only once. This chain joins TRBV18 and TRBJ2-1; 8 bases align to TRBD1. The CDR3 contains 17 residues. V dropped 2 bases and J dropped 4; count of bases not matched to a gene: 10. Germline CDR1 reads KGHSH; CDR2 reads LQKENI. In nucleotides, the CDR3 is TGTGCCAGCTCACCAAGGGCACAGGGGGGCAAATACAATGAGCAGTTCTTC. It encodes CASSPRAQGGKYNEQFF.

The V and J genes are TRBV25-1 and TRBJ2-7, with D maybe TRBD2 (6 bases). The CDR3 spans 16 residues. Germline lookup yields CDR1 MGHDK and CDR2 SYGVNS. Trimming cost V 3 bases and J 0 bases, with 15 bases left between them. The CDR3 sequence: CASSDHGSGASYEQYF. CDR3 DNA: TGTGCCAGCAGTGACCATGGGTCGGGAGCCTCCTACGAGCAGTACTTC.

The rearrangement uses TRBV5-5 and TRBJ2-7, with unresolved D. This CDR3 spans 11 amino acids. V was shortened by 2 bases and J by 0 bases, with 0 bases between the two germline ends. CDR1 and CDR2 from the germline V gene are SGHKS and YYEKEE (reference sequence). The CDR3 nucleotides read TGTGCCAGCAGCTTCTCCTACGAGCAGTACTTC. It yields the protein CASSFSYEQYF.

Written as DNA, the CDR3 is TGTGCCAGCAGTTTAGGGGCGGGGGGGCCCACAGATACGCAGTATTTT. Translated, it gives CASSLGAGGPTDTQYF. The chain links TRBV27 to TRBJ2-3, with TRBD2 matching over 9 bases. The CDR3 consists of 16 residues. The V gene end was trimmed by 2 bases and the J gene end by 2 bases; junction bases not matched to a gene: 5. The germline V gene encodes CDR1 MNHEY and CDR2 SMNVEV (reference sequence).

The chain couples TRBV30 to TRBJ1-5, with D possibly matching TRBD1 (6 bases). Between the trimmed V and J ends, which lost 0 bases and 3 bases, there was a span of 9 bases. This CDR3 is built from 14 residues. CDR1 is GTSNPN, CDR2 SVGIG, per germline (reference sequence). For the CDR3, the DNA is TGTGCCTGGAGTGTAACAGGGATCAATCAGCCCCAGCATTTT. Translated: CAWSVTGINQPQHF.

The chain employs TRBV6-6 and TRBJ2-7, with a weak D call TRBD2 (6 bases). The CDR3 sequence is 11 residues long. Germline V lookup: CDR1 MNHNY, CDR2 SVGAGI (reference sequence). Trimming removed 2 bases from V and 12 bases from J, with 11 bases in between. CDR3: CASSYGGDTYF. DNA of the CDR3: TGTGCCAGCAGTTACGGAGGGGATACGTACTTC.

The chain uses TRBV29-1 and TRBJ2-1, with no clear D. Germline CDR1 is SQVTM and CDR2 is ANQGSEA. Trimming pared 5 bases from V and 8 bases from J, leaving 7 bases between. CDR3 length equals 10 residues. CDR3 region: CSVQLDEQFF. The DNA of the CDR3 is TGCAGCGTTCAACTGGATGAGCAGTTCTTC.

The CDR3: CASSPSLAGGPPNEQFF. CDR3 DNA sequence: TGTGCCAGCAGCCCCAGCTTAGCGGGAGGGCCGCCCAATGAGCAGTTCTTC. J is TRBJ2-1 and V is TRBV27; 11 nucleotides align to TRBD2. Germline assignment: CDR1 MNHEY and CDR2 SMNVEV (reference sequence). J gave up 6 bases and V 6 bases, and 13 bases lay outside the gene matches. The CDR3 covers 17 residues.

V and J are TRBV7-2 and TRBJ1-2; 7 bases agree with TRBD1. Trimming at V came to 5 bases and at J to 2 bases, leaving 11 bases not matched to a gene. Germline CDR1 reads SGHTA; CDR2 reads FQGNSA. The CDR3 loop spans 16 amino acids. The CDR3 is CASSPGQLGSNYGYTF. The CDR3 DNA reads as TGTGCCAGCAGCCCGGGACAGCTCGGTTCCAACTATGGCTACACCTTC.